Below, 16 T cell receptor beta chains from the same sample are listed, as sequenced in a study of Ad26.COV2.S vaccination and SARS-CoV-2 variants. The table came from immunoSEQ multiplex PCR; TCRdb's copy has only in-frame clones and leaves some out. The sample carries hundreds of thousands of clones, around 89% recorded once. Treatment described: about 20 received Ad26.COV2.S at low or high dose, single or two shots; 5 received placebo; per-sample allocation not given. The investigators took samples on day 63 after the first vaccine or placebo injection. The starting material was peripheral blood, obtained in a trial of Ad26.COV2.S vaccine versus placebo. Receptors originate from a person between 18 and 60 years old who received the Ad26.COV2.S COVID-19 vaccine or a placebo.

A remark on this clone: At one boundary the junction diverges from the germline segment, which might be a read error. The rearrangement links TRBV29-1 to TRBJ2-5; D remains unclear. The CDR3 loop spans 13 amino acids. CDR1 SQVTM and CDR2 ANQGSEA come from the germline V gene. The chain's CDR3 is CSVEETPGETQYF. As DNA, the CDR3 is TGCAGCGTGGAAGAAACTCCCGGAGAGACCCAGTACTTC.

V is TRBV5-5 and J is TRBJ1-6; 7 bases line up with TRBD1. Looked up from germline, CDR1 is SGHKS and CDR2 is YYEKEE (reference sequence). With 0 bases clipped from V and 9 bases from J, the junction kept 6 bases outside the gene matches. The CDR3 has 15 amino acids. CDR3 residues: CASSLVARGVSPLHF. The CDR3 nucleotides read TGTGCCAGCAGCTTGGTAGCCAGGGGGGTTTCACCCCTCCACTTT.

The chain joins TRBV7-9 to TRBJ2-2, with 7 bases identical to TRBD2. This CDR3 region has 14 residues. Germline V CDR1 and CDR2: SEHNR, FQNEAQ (reference sequence). The junction had 6 bases not matched to a gene; V was cut back by 5 bases and J by 6 bases. The CDR3 region has the DNA TGTGCCAGCAGCCTCCGGGGGGTAGCCGGGGAGCTGTTTTTT. This gives the protein CASSLRGVAGELFF.

The chain joins TRBV10-3 to TRBJ1-4; D remains unclear. This CDR3 region has 13 residues. V lost 4 bases to trimming and J lost 5 bases, with 8 bases between them. Germline loops: CDR1 ENHRY, CDR2 SYGVKD. The CDR3 DNA follows: TGTGCCATCAGTGTAGACGAGAATGAAAAACTGTTTTTT. This sequence encodes CAISVDENEKLFF.

This clone was counted a single time. The chain carries TRBV12-3 or TRBV12-4 and TRBJ2-5; D is perhaps TRBD1 or TRBD2 (5 bases each). Trimming left V 5 bases short and J 4 bases short, with 8 bases between. The CDR3 runs to 12 residues. The CDR3 nucleotides are TGTGCCAGCAGTCGGGACCGAGAGACCCAGTACTTC. Translating it yields CASSRDRETQYF.

This clone was counted a few times. This CDR3 reads CASSRLTGTSTPLHF. CDR3 in DNA: TGCGCCAGCAGCCGACTAACAGGGACTAGTACGCCCCTCCACTTT. The V gene is TRBV4-3, the J gene TRBJ1-6; tentatively, D is TRBD1 (6 bases). V gave up 4 bases and J gave up 13 bases, with 20 bases separating them. This CDR3 is built from 15 residues. Germline V CDR1 and CDR2: LGHNA, YSLEER.

The chain uses TRBV5-6 and TRBJ2-7; D remains ambiguous. The ends were cut back, 0 bases at V and 2 bases at J, with 12 bases in the middle. The CDR3 is 15 amino acids. From germline, CDR1 is SGHDT and CDR2 YYEEEE. This CDR3 reads CASSLVRAGPYEQYF. CDR3 nucleotides: TGTGCCAGCAGCTTGGTCCGGGCTGGCCCCTACGAGCAGTACTTC.

In nucleotides, the CDR3 is TGTGCCAGCAGCGTAGCGGGCAGGGAGAGCTCTGGAAACACCATATATTTT. Translated: CASSVAGRESSGNTIYF. This chain connects TRBV9 to TRBJ1-3, with D perhaps matching TRBD1 (5 bases). The CDR3 totals 17 residues. The germline V gene encodes CDR1 SGDLS and CDR2 YYNGEE. The ends were cut back, 0 bases at V and 0 bases at J, with 13 bases in the middle.

The chain uses TRBV12-3 or TRBV12-4 and TRBJ2-2; possible D gene TRBD1, 6 bases. The CDR3 totals 13 residues. The V end was cut by 5 bases, the J end by 7 bases, with 11 bases between. CDR3 sequence reads: CASSNREVGELFF. In DNA form, the CDR3 reads TGTGCCAGCAGTAACAGGGAAGTCGGGGAGCTGTTTTTT.

The genes are TRBV5-1 and TRBJ2-3; tentative D call: TRBD2 (7 bases). Trimming left V 4 bases short and J 3 bases short, with 18 bases between. Looked up from germline, CDR1 is SGHRS and CDR2 is YFSETQ. The CDR3 contains 16 residues. The CDR3 spells CASSPPGAGVTDTQYF. Written as DNA, the CDR3 is TGCGCCAGCAGCCCTCCGGGGGCGGGAGTTACAGATACGCAGTATTTT.

CDR3 nucleotides: TGTGCCAGCAGCGTAGTCCCGGGACAGGGAGGGGGGACTAGCGGAGCTGACGAGACCCAGTACTTC. Its translation: CASSVVPGQGGGTSGADETQYF. The J gene is TRBJ2-5, the V gene TRBV9; TRBD2 agrees at 11 bases. The CDR3 has 22 amino acids. The trim removed 0 bases at V and 5 bases at J, leaving 24 bases unmatched. CDR1 is SGDLS and CDR2 is YYNGEE in the germline V gene. Looking up the rest from reference TRBV9 and TRBJ2-5 gives the full variable domain: DSGVTQTPKHLITATGQRVTLRCSPRSGDLSVYWYQQSLDQGLQFLIQYYNGEERAKGNILERFSAQQFPDLHSELNLSSLELGDSALYFCASSVVPGQGGGTSGADETQYFGPGTRLLVL.

The chain joins TRBV28 to TRBJ2-1; 7 bases align to TRBD2. CDR1 is MDHEN, CDR2 SYDVKM, per germline. The V segment lost 2 bases and the J segment 3 bases; nucleotides outside the gene matches: 1. CDR3 length: 14 residues. CDR3 DNA sequence: TGTGCCAGCAGTTTAGCGGGGGACTACAATGAGCAGTTCTTC. Its protein product is CASSLAGDYNEQFF.

V and J are TRBV3-1 (or the pseudogene TRBV3-2) and TRBJ1-2; the D is unclear. The V and J ends lost 0 bases and 5 bases respectively, with 10 bases between them. CDR1 and CDR2 from the germline V gene are LGHDT and YNNKEL (reference sequence). There are 14 residues in the CDR3. The chain's CDR3 is CASSQDTQLYGYTF. CDR3 DNA sequence: TGTGCCAGCAGCCAAGATACACAGTTATATGGCTACACCTTC.

This sequence joins TRBV28 and TRBJ2-4; D might be TRBD1 or TRBD2, each matching 5 bases. The CDR3 has 16 residues. Germline lookup yields CDR1 MDHEN and CDR2 SYDVKM. The V end lost 5 bases, the J end lost 8 bases, and 22 bases lay between the germline ends. The CDR3 loop is CASSSEGQVSRDIQYF. In nucleotides, the CDR3 is TGTGCCAGCAGTAGCGAGGGGCAGGTGAGCAGGGACATTCAGTACTTC. The full variable domain, with the rest looked up from reference TRBV28 and TRBJ2-4, is DVKVTQSSRYLVKRTGEKVFLECVQDMDHENMFWYRQDPGLGLRLIYFSYDVKMKEKGDIPEGYSVSREKKERFSLILESASTNQTSMYLCASSSEGQVSRDIQYFGAGTRLSVL.

The chain links TRBV3-1 (or the pseudogene TRBV3-2) to TRBJ2-5; TRBD2 agrees at 12 bases. Looked up from germline, CDR1 is LGHDT and CDR2 is YNNKEL (reference sequence). V shed 4 bases and J 2 bases; nucleotides not matched to a gene: 2. The CDR3 is 15 residues long. CDR3 bases: TGTGCCAGCAGCCCGGGACTAGCGGGTCAAGAGACCCAGTACTTC. Residues: CASSPGLAGQETQYF.

The gene calls are TRBV4-1 and TRBJ1-2, with 9 bases aligning to TRBD1. V dropped 4 bases and J dropped 4; count of bases not matched to a gene: 7. The CDR3 extends over 15 amino acids. Germline CDR1 and CDR2: MGHRA and YSYEKL. CDR3 coding DNA: TGCGCCAGCAGCCCTCGGGACAGGGAATCCTATGGCTACACCTTC. Its protein is CASSPRDRESYGYTF.